The sequence of this T cell receptor beta chain was determined in a study of post-analysis software for immune sequencing data. As for the study in general: Relapsing-remitting, secondary progressive and progressive-relapsing multiple sclerosis courses were included.

Trimming took 4 bases from V and 12 from J, leaving 17 bases between them. The CDR3 loop spans 13 amino acids. Germline CDR1 and CDR2: SGHRS and YFSETQ. Included in the TCR beta cDNA libraries were unique molecular identifiers. With about 0.95 to 11 million T cells as the source, a few hundred thousand cDNA molecules resulted. TCRdb itself ran the PCR reads through MiXCR, one entry per CDR3 protein. The table records fewer than 700,000 distinct CDR3 sequences, around 44% of them present only once. This clonotype was counted between two and nine times. Its antigen is unknown. Study-wide results and caveats: TRBV5-6, TRBV5-1 and TRBV20-1 were among roughly five TRBV segments more frequent in patients than controls. Batch-mates among the samples co-clustered strongly by F measure.

V and J are TRBV5-1 and TRBJ2-1, with D uncertain. The sample was blood. The receptor comes from a girl between 5 and 17 years old with multiple sclerosis. The DNA for the CDR3 is TGCGCCAGCAGCGTGAGTGGCGAGCCGGGGCAGTTCTTC. Translation: CASSVSGEPGQFF. Variable domain in full (rest from reference TRBV5-1 and TRBJ2-1): KAGVTQTPRYLIKTRGQQVTLSCSPISGHRSVSWYQQTPGQGLQFLFEYFSETQRNKGNFPGRFSGRQFSNSRSEMNVSTLELGDSALYLCASSVSGEPGQFFGPGTRLTVL.